The 25 T cell receptor beta chains listed next were all sequenced from one sample in a study of human T cells and chemical hapten exposure. Described time point: pre-sensitization, week 0. This sample's treatment: therapeutic diphenylcyclopropenone sensitization with weekly scalp DPC. TCRdb reanalysed the RACE reads using MiXCR and keeps one entry per CDR3 protein. The sample contains approximately 180,000 distinct CDR3 sequences, approximately 31% of which appear only once. This specimen was whole blood, taken in connection with sensitization to the hapten diphenylcyclopropenone (DPC). These receptors originate from a woman aged 30 to 39 with alopecia areata. Some clones in this sample may be carry-over from other donors' samples.

This rearrangement joins TRBV29-1 to TRBJ2-3; a possible D gene is TRBD2 (5 bases). Germline values: CDR1 SQVTM, CDR2 ANQGSEA. The V gene lost 2 bases and the J gene lost 2 bases, with 8 bases spanning the gap. The CDR3 loop spans 13 amino acids. This CDR3 is CSVESGYTDTQYF. CDR3 nucleotides: TGCAGCGTTGAAAGCGGATACACAGATACGCAGTATTTT.

The rearrangement uses TRBV7-2 and TRBJ1-6, with 10 nucleotides matching TRBD1. This CDR3 has 18 amino acids. V lost 5 bases, J lost 9 bases, and 16 bases stayed unmatched. The germline V gene has CDR1 SGHTA and CDR2 FQGNSA. The CDR3 DNA follows: TGTGCCAGCAGCCCCATAAGCGCCGGGACAGGGGAAAGTTCACCCCTCCACTTT. This sequence encodes CASSPISAGTGESSPLHF.

This clonotype was seen only a few times. The genes are TRBV28 and TRBJ1-4; no firm D call. The V gene lost 6 bases and the J gene lost 0 bases, with 14 bases spanning the gap. The CDR3 runs 16 residues. The germline gives CDR1 MDHEN, CDR2 SYDVKM. The chain's CDR3 is CASSRTASATNEKLFF. CDR3 nucleotides: TGTGCCAGCAGCCGGACCGCAAGTGCAACTAATGAAAAACTGTTTTTT.

This chain joins TRBV5-1 and TRBJ1-2; D unclear. This CDR3 comprises 13 residues. V lost 2 bases and J 3 bases, leaving 8 bases between the germline ends. Germline CDR1 is SGHRS and CDR2 is YFSETQ. The CDR3 loop is CASSFDPDYGYTF. The CDR3 DNA is TGCGCCAGCAGCTTCGATCCCGACTATGGCTACACCTTC.

The chain is built from TRBV5-1 and TRBJ2-3; 9 bases are a match to TRBD1. V gave up 0 bases and J gave up 1 base; unmatched junction bases: 6. The CDR3 sequence is 17 residues long. The germline CDR1 and CDR2 sequences are SGHRS and YFSETQ. In DNA form, the CDR3 reads TGCGCCAGCAGCTTGGTTCGGACAGGGGCTGGCACAGATACGCAGTATTTT. This translates into CASSLVRTGAGTDTQYF.

The chain couples TRBV28 to TRBJ2-2; no definite D call. CDR1 is MDHEN and CDR2 is SYDVKM in the germline V gene. V dropped 5 bases and J dropped 4 bases, with 8 bases sitting between them. This CDR3 has 13 residues. The CDR3 DNA is TGTGCCAGCAGTATCTCTTCCACCGGGGAGCTGTTTTTT. It codes for CASSISSTGELFF.

The J gene is TRBJ1-3, the V gene TRBV5-1, with D unclear. V dropped 4 bases and J dropped 0 bases, with 11 bases sitting between them. Germline CDR1 is SGHRS and CDR2 is YFSETQ. This CDR3 contains 15 residues. The DNA for the CDR3 is TGCGCCAGCAGCCCGAGCGGGAGCTCTGGAAACACCATATATTTT. It translates to CASSPSGSSGNTIYF.

This clonotype was detected ten times or more. The chain is built from TRBV9 and TRBJ2-1, with a possible D match to TRBD1 (6 bases). This CDR3 spans 17 amino acids. Per the germline V gene, CDR1 is SGDLS and CDR2 is YYNGEE. The germline V and J ends were trimmed by 3 bases and 8 bases, with 24 bases remaining between them. The CDR3 region has the DNA TGTGCCAGCAGCGGGAGTCGGACAGTACCAAGAAGGGATGAGCAGTTCTTC. Translating it yields CASSGSRTVPRRDEQFF.

The chain is built from TRBV29-1 and TRBJ2-7; TRBD1 is a possible D gene (5 bases). The CDR3 spans 12 residues. V was pared by 5 bases and J by 0 bases, with 8 bases between. The germline gives CDR1 SQVTM, CDR2 ANQGSEA. The CDR3 DNA sequence: TGCAGCGTTTTGGACAACTCCTACGAGCAGTACTTC. It yields the protein CSVLDNSYEQYF.

V gene TRBV12-3 or TRBV12-4 combines with J gene TRBJ1-1; 8 positions agree with TRBD1. This CDR3 comprises 16 residues. V gave up 5 bases and J gave up 1 base; unmatched junction bases: 9. CDR3 loop: CASSPDRGAGNTEAFF. CDR3 DNA sequence: TGTGCCAGCAGTCCAGACAGGGGTGCAGGGAACACTGAAGCTTTCTTT.

The V and J genes are TRBV3-1 and TRBJ2-1, with TRBD2 matching 12 bases. V lost 5 bases to trimming and J lost 1 base; unmatched junction nucleotides: 3. The germline V gene encodes CDR1 LGHDT and CDR2 YNNKEL (reference sequence). The CDR3 length is 16 residues. The CDR3, as DNA: TGTGCCAGCAGCGCAGGACTAGCGGGGTCCTACAATGAGCAGTTCTTC. Amino acid sequence: CASSAGLAGSYNEQFF.

The V gene is TRBV12-3 or TRBV12-4, the J gene TRBJ2-3, with 7 positions matching TRBD2. The CDR3 extends over 14 amino acids. V lost 1 base, J lost 9 bases, and 7 bases stayed unmatched. The CDR3 DNA follows: TGTGCCAGCAGTTTAGGGGGGGGACCGTCAACGCAGTATTTT. It is translated as CASSLGGGPSTQYF.

This clonotype occurred once. This chain joins TRBV6-2 or TRBV6-3 and TRBJ1-5, with 7 bases aligning to TRBD1. V gave up 5 bases and J gave up 5 bases; unmatched junction bases: 15. Germline V CDR1 and CDR2: MNHEY, SVGEGT. The CDR3 length is 17 residues. In nucleotides, the CDR3 is TGTGCCAGCAGTCCCTACGCCCGGACAGGTCTTTATCAGCCCCAGCATTTT. Translated: CASSPYARTGLYQPQHF.

The chain combines TRBV28 with TRBJ1-4; 7 positions match TRBD1. The junction had 9 bases not matched to a gene; V was cut back by 5 bases and J by 6 bases. The CDR3 length is 15 residues. Germline lookup yields CDR1 MDHEN and CDR2 SYDVKM. Here the CDR3 DNA reads TGTGCCAGCAGTCAGGCACGACAGGGAGATGAAAAACTGTTTTTT. This codes for CASSQARQGDEKLFF.

The chain employs TRBV29-1 and TRBJ1-2, with D uncertain. V dropped 3 bases and J dropped 4 bases, with 15 bases sitting between them. The germline CDR1 and CDR2 sequences are SQVTM and ANQGSEA. The CDR3 has 14 amino acids. CDR3 nucleotides: TGCAGCGTTGAGACCGGGTCTTGGGGCTATGGCTACACCTTC. Protein: CSVETGSWGYGYTF.

In its sample, this clonotype was seen many times. The chain combines TRBV12-3 or TRBV12-4 with TRBJ1-6, with D possibly matching TRBD1 (5 bases). Trimming removed 0 bases at V and 11 bases at J, with 11 bases between. The CDR3 consists of 14 residues. This chain's CDR3 is CASSLARGKTPLHF. The CDR3 region has the DNA TGTGCCAGCAGTTTAGCTAGGGGAAAGACACCCCTCCACTTT.

The rearrangement uses TRBV21-1 and TRBJ1-1. TRBV21-1 corresponds to a pseudogene. CDR3 size: 13 residues. CDR3 residues: CASSKGRQAEAFF. The CDR3 DNA is TGTGCCAGCAGCAAAGGTCGGCAGGCTGAAGCTTTCTTT.

The V and J genes are TRBV18 and TRBJ1-4, with 7 bases identical to TRBD1. The CDR3 has 14 residues. Germline values: CDR1 KGHSH, CDR2 LQKENI. The trim removed 4 bases at V and 4 bases at J, leaving 3 bases unmatched. The CDR3 sequence: CASSRDSLNEKLFF. The CDR3 DNA reads as TGTGCCAGCTCACGGGACAGTCTTAATGAAAAACTGTTTTTT.

This clonotype was observed a handful of times. The chain has TRBV28 and TRBJ1-1; a weak D match, TRBD1 (6 bases). Germline CDR1 MDHEN, CDR2 SYDVKM. The CDR3 has 15 amino acids. V was trimmed by 3 bases and J by 0 bases, leaving 11 bases between them. This chain's CDR3 is CASSFRGILNTEAFF. The CDR3 nucleotides read TGTGCCAGCAGTTTCAGGGGTATACTGAACACTGAAGCTTTCTTT. The complete variable domain, with remaining parts taken from reference TRBV28 and TRBJ1-1, reads DVKVTQSSRYLVKRTGEKVFLECVQDMDHENMFWYRQDPGLGLRLIYFSYDVKMKEKGDIPEGYSVSREKKERFSLILESASTNQTSMYLCASSFRGILNTEAFFGQGTRLTVV.

The genes are TRBV7-8 and TRBJ2-1, with 7 bases matching TRBD2. The CDR3 has 15 residues. The J segment lost 3 bases and the V segment lost 6 bases, leaving 8 bases of the junction unmatched. CDR1 is SGHVS and CDR2 is FQNEAQ in the germline V gene. The CDR3 spells CASRPRGGGYNEQFF. The CDR3 nucleotides read TGTGCCAGCAGACCGAGGGGCGGGGGCTACAATGAGCAGTTCTTC.

The sample holds a few counts of this clonotype. The V and J genes are TRBV4-3 and TRBJ1-1; D gene ambiguous. Deletions cut 0 bases from V and 1 base from J, with 24 bases between. The CDR3 has 20 amino acids. From germline, CDR1 is LGHNA and CDR2 YSLEER. The CDR3 bases are TGCGCCAGCAGCCAAGACCTTAACCCGACAATACAAACGCCGAACACTGAAGCTTTCTTT. It yields the protein CASSQDLNPTIQTPNTEAFF.

This chain links TRBV9 with TRBJ2-1, with D unresolved. The CDR3 extends over 13 amino acids. The germline CDR1 and CDR2 sequences are SGDLS and YYNGEE. The ends were cut back, 0 bases at V and 6 bases at J, with 7 bases in the middle. The CDR3 DNA sequence: TGTGCCAGCAGCGTAGAGTCATCCAATGAGCAGTTCTTC. It translates to CASSVESSNEQFF.

The sample holds a few counts of this clonotype. The chain couples TRBV5-1 to TRBJ1-1; D gene ambiguous. This CDR3 has 13 residues. CDR1 and CDR2 (germline): SGHRS, YFSETQ. Deletions cut 0 bases from V and 7 bases from J, with 10 bases between. The CDR3 coding sequence is TGCGCCAGCAGCTTGGAGTTACAGCTTGAAGCTTTCTTT. Translating gives CASSLELQLEAFF. Drawing the rest from reference TRBV5-1 and TRBJ1-1, the complete variable domain is KAGVTQTPRYLIKTRGQQVTLSCSPISGHRSVSWYQQTPGQGLQFLFEYFSETQRNKGNFPGRFSGRQFSNSRSEMNVSTLELGDSALYLCASSLELQLEAFFGQGTRLTVV.

The table lists this clonotype with a few counts. The V call is TRBV27, the J call TRBJ1-1; D is unresolved. The V and J ends lost 5 bases and 0 bases respectively, with 13 bases between them. The V gene's germline CDR1 is MNHEY and CDR2 SMNVEV (reference sequence). The CDR3 extends over 15 amino acids. This CDR3 is CASSPIPGVNTEAFF. CDR3 DNA: TGTGCCAGCAGTCCAATCCCAGGAGTGAACACTGAAGCTTTCTTT.

The chain uses TRBV29-1 and TRBJ2-1; a weak D match, TRBD2 (6 bases). The germline V and J ends were trimmed by 7 bases and 13 bases, with 14 bases remaining between them. There are 10 residues in the CDR3. CDR1 is SQVTM and CDR2 is ANQGSEA in the germline V gene. CDR3 in amino acids: CSAAGGAQFF. CDR3 bases: TGCAGCGCTGCCGGCGGGGCACAGTTCTTC.